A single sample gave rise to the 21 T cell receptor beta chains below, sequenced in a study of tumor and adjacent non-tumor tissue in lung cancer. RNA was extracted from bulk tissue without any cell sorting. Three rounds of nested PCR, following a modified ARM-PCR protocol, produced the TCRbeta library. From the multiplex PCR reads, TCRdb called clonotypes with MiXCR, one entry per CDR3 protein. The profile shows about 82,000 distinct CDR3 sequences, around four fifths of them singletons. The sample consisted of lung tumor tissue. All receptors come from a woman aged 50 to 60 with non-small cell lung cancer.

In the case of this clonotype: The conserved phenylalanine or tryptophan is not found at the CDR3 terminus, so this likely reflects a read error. CDR3 in amino acids: CAIRPRDSENEQFI. The CDR3 nucleotides are TGTGCCATACGGCCCCGGGACAGTGAGAATGAACAGTTCATC. V usage is TRBV10-3 and J usage is TRBJ2-1; 7 bases are a match to TRBD1. CDR3 length equals 14 residues. In germline, CDR1 is ENHRY, CDR2 SYGVKD.

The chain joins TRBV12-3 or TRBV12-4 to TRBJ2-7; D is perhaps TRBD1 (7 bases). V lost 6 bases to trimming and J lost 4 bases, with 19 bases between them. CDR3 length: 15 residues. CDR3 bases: TGTGCCAGCAGCCCCGCCGGGGGACAGATATACGAGCAGTACTTC. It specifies CASSPAGGQIYEQYF.

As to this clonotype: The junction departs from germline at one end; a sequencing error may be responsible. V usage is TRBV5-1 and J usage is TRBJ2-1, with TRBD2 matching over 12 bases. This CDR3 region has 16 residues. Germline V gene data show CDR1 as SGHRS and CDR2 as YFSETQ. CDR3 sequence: CASSRQTSGSYKEQFF. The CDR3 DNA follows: TGCGCCAGCAGCCGGCAGACTAGCGGGAGTTACAAAGAGCAGTTCTTC. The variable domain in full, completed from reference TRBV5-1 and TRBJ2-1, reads KAGVTQTPRYLIKTRGQQVTLSCSPISGHRSVSWYQQTPGQGLQFLFEYFSETQRNKGNFPGRFSGRQFSNSRSEMNVSTLELGDSALYLCASSRQTSGSYKEQFFGPGTRLTVL.

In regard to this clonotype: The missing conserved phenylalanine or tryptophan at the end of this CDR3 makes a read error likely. The CDR3 DNA reads as TGTGCCAGCAGCCCGATCGGAACTGGGGGAAGTTCCCTAAGAGGAGATACGCAGTATATT. Its protein product is CASSPIGTGGSSLRGDTQYI. The chain has TRBV11-2 and TRBJ2-3; TRBD1 or TRBD2 may be the D gene (5 bases each). With 5 bases removed from V and 5 bases from J, the gap between germline ends came to 32 bases. Germline-derived CDR1 and CDR2 are SGHAT and FQNNGV. There are 20 residues in the CDR3.

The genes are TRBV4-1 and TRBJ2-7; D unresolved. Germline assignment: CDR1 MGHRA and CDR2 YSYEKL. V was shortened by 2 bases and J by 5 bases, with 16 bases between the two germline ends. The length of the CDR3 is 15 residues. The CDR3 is CASSQLSSRLDEQYF. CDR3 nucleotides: TGCGCCAGCAGCCAATTGTCCTCTCGCCTTGACGAGCAGTACTTC.

For the CDR3, the DNA is TGTGTCAGTAGTGGAACCGGGATAGGGCTCTCGAACTACGAGCAGTACTTC. Amino acid sequence: CVSSGTGIGLSNYEQYF. The rearrangement joins TRBV6-1 to TRBJ2-7, with a possible D match to TRBD2 (5 bases). Germline loops: CDR1 MNHNS, CDR2 SASEGT. This CDR3 has 17 residues.

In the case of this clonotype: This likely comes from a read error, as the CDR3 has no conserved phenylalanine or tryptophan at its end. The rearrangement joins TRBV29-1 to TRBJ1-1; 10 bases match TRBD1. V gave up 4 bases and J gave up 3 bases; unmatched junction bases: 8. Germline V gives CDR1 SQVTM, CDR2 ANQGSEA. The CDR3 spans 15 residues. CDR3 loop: CSVGDRGPVHTEAFI. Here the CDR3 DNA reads TGCAGCGTTGGGGACAGGGGTCCTGTGCACACTGAAGCTTTCATT.

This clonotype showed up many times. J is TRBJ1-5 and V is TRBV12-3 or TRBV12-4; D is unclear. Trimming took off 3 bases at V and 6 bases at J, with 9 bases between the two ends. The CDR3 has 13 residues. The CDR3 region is CASSFTGTQPQHF. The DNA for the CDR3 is TGTGCCAGCAGTTTTACGGGTACTCAGCCCCAGCATTTT.

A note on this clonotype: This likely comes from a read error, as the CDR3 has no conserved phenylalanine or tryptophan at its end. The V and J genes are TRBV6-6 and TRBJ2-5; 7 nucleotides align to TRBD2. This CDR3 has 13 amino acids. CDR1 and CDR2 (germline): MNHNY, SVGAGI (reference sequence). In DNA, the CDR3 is TGTGCCTGCAGCCCTTCTAGCGGAGAGACCCAGTACGTC. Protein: CACSPSSGETQYV.

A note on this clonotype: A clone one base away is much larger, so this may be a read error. Here the CDR3 DNA reads TGTGTCAGCAGCTTAGGTTTGGGCACTCCGGAAGAGACCCAGTACTTC. Its translation is CVSSLGLGTPEETQYF. The chain couples TRBV7-8 to TRBJ2-5; D gene ambiguous. The length of the CDR3 is 16 residues. Germline CDR1 is SGHVS and CDR2 is FQNEAQ.

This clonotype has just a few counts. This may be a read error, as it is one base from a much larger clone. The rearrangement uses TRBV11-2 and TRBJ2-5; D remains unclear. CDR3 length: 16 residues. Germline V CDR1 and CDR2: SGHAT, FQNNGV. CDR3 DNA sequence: TGTGCCGGCAGCTTAGTCGGCGGTTGGGACCAAGAGACCCAGTACTTC. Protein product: CAGSLVGGWDQETQYF.

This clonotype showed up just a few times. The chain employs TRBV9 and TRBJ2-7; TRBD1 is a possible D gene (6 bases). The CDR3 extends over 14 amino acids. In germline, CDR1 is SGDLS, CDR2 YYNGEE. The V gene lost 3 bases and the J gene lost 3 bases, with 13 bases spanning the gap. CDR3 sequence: CASSEGGKGYEQYF. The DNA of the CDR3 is TGTGCCAGCAGCGAAGGGGGAAAGGGCTACGAGCAGTACTTC.

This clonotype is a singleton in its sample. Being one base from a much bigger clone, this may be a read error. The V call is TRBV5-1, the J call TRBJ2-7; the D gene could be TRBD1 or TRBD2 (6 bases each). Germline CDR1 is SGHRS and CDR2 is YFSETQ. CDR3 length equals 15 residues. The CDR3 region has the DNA TGCGCCAGCAGCTTGGCCGGTGGAGGGGGGTACGACCAGTACTTC. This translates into CASSLAGGGGYDQYF.

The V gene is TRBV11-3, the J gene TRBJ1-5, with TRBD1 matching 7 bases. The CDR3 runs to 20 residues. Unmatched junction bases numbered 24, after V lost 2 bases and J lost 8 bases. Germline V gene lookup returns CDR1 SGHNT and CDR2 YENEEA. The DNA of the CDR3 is TGTGCCAGCAGCTTAACCGCGACTCAGGGGGATCGATGTGACGATAAGCCCCAGCATTTT. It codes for CASSLTATQGDRCDDKPQHF.

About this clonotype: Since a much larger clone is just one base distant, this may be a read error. The CDR3 DNA reads TGTGCCACCAGTCGACAGGGCGCGTATGGCTACACCTTC. Its protein is CATSRQGAYGYTF. The chain has TRBV24-1 and TRBJ1-2; 7 bases fit TRBD1. CDR3 length: 13 residues. Germline CDR1 is KGHDR and CDR2 is SFDVKD. The ends lost 6 bases at V and 5 bases at J; junction bases unmatched: 5.

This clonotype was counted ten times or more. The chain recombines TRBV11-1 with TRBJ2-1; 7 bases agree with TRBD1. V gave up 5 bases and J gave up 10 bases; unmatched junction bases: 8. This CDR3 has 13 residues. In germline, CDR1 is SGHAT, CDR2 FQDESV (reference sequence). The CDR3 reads CASSERGTAEQFF. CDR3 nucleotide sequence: TGTGCCAGCAGCGAGAGGGGGACAGCCGAGCAGTTCTTC.

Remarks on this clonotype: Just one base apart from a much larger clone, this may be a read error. DNA for the CDR3: TGTGTCAGCAGCTCGGGAGATACGCAGTATTTT. Translated, it gives CVSSSGDTQYF. The chain carries TRBV7-8 and TRBJ2-3; D not resolved. The CDR3 runs 11 residues. CDR1 and CDR2 from the germline V gene are SGHVS and FQNEAQ.

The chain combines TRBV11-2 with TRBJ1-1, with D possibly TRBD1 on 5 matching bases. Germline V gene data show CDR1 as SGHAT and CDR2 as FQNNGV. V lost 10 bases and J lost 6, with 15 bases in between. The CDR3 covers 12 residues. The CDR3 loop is CANNLRDSEAFF. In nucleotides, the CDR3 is TGTGCCAACAACTTAAGGGACTCTGAAGCTTTCTTT. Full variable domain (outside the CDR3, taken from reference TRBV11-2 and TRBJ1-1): EAGVAQSPRYKIIEKRQSVAFWCNPISGHATLYWYQQILGQGPKLLIQFQNNGVVDDSQLPKDRFSAERLKGVDSTLKIQPAKLEDSAVYLCANNLRDSEAFFGQGTRLTVV.

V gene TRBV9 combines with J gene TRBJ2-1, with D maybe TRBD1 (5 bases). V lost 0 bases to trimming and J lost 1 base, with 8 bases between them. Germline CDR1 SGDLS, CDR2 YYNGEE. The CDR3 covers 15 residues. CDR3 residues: CASSVEGASYNEQFF. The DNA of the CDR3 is TGTGCCAGCAGCGTAGAAGGGGCTTCCTACAATGAGCAGTTCTTC. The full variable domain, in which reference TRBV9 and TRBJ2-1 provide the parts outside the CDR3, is DSGVTQTPKHLITATGQRVTLRCSPRSGDLSVYWYQQSLDQGLQFLIQYYNGEERAKGNILERFSAQQFPDLHSELNLSSLELGDSALYFCASSVEGASYNEQFFGPGTRLTVL.

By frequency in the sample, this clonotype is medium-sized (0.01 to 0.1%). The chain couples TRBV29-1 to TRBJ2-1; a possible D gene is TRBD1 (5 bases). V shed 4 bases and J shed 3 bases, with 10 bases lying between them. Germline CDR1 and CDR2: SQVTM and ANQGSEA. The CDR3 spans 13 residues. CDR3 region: CSVAGRDYNEQFF. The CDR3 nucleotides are TGCAGCGTTGCTGGCAGGGACTACAATGAGCAGTTCTTC.

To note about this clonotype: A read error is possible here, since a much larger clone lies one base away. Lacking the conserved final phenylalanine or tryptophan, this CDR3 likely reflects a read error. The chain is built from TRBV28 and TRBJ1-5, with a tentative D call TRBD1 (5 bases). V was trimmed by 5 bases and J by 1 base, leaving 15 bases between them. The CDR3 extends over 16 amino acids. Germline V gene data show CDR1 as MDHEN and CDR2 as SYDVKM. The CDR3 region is CASSPRGRGSNQPQHY. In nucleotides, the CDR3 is TGTGCCAGCAGTCCCCGGGGTAGGGGCAGCAATCAGCCCCAGCATTAT.